These T cell receptor beta chains were read from a single sample in a study of CD8+ T cells in alopecia areata. Sequencing was performed with immunoSEQ multiplex PCR; in TCRdb, only in-frame clones are kept and a portion is missing. The sample has 120,000 or so clones, 45% to 60% seen once; the top ten hold 4.5%. This material consisted of CD4+ T cells sorted from blood, taken at week 0. Every receptor here comes from a human donor with alopecia areata. CDR3s include the opening cysteine and the closing phenylalanine or tryptophan. Each record gives: clone size, J gene, V gene, D gene, CDR3 DNA, CDR3 protein. D genes are given only for firm matches. Where a row states a size, it is once, few, many or the class of an expanded clone; other rows omit it.

clone size: .; J gene: TRBJ2-6; V gene: TRBV5-1; D gene: .; CDR3 DNA: TGCGCCAGCAGCTTGGAGTCAGGGGCCAACGTCCTGACTTTC; CDR3 protein: CASSLESGANVLTF
clone size: .; J gene: TRBJ1-1; V gene: TRBV5-4; D gene: .; CDR3 DNA: TGTGCCGATTCAAGCATTGTAGGTGAAGCTTTCTTT; CDR3 protein: CADSSIVGEAFF
clone size: .; J gene: TRBJ2-7; V gene: TRBV11-1; D gene: .; CDR3 DNA: TGTGCCAGCAGCCCATTCTCAAGCTCCTACGAGCAGTACTTC; CDR3 protein: CASSPFSSSYEQYF
clone size: .; J gene: TRBJ2-5; V gene: TRBV5-1; D gene: TRBD2; CDR3 DNA: TGCGCCAGCAGCTCCCACGGGGGGACAGAGACCCAGTACTTC; CDR3 protein: CASSSHGGTETQYF
clone size: few; J gene: TRBJ2-5; V gene: TRBV28; D gene: .; CDR3 DNA: TGTGCCAGCAGTACAGGGCAAGAGACCCAGTACTTC; CDR3 protein: CASSTGQETQYF
clone size: .; J gene: TRBJ1-4; V gene: TRBV4-3; D gene: TRBD1; CDR3 DNA: TGCGCCAGCAGCCCGACCAACCCGGGGAACAGGGGGGAACAAAAACTGTTTTTT; CDR3 protein: CASSPTNPGNRGEQKLFF
clone size: .; J gene: TRBJ2-6; V gene: TRBV10-3; D gene: .; CDR3 DNA: TGTGCCATCTCGCGGGCAGGGGCCAACGTCCTGACTTTC; CDR3 protein: CAISRAGANVLTF
clone size: few; J gene: TRBJ2-5; V gene: TRBV5-1; D gene: TRBD1; CDR3 DNA: TGCGCCAGCAGCTCCCCGGGACAGGGCGGGACCCAGTACTTC; CDR3 protein: CASSSPGQGGTQYF
clone size: .; J gene: TRBJ1-4; V gene: TRBV2; D gene: .; CDR3 DNA: TGTGCCAGCAGTGAAGAGATTGGCAGGGGTAGCGAAAAACTGTTTTTT; CDR3 protein: CASSEEIGRGSEKLFF
clone size: .; J gene: TRBJ2-2; V gene: TRBV7-6; D gene: .; CDR3 DNA: TGTGCCAGCAGCTTAGTAGCCTCTGTCTGGGGTGCGAACACCGGGGAGCTGTTTTTT; CDR3 protein: CASSLVASVWGANTGELFF
clone size: .; J gene: TRBJ2-3; V gene: TRBV15; D gene: .; CDR3 DNA: TGTGCCACCAGCATAGCAGGGAAGAGCACAGATACGCAGTATTTT; CDR3 protein: CATSIAGKSTDTQYF
clone size: .; J gene: TRBJ1-1; V gene: TRBV9; D gene: .; CDR3 DNA: TGTGCCAGCACCAAGTCGCAGGGGATAGGCACTGAAGCTTTCTTT; CDR3 protein: CASTKSQGIGTEAFF
clone size: once; J gene: TRBJ2-5; V gene: TRBV6-5; D gene: .; CDR3 DNA: TGTGCCAGCAGCCGGGACTTCGGAGGGGAGACCCAGTACTTC; CDR3 protein: CASSRDFGGETQYF
clone size: .; J gene: TRBJ2-6; V gene: TRBV2; D gene: .; CDR3 DNA: TGTGCCAGCACGAATTCTGGGGCCAACGTCCTGACTTTC; CDR3 protein: CASTNSGANVLTF
clone size: .; J gene: TRBJ1-5; V gene: TRBV7-2; D gene: .; CDR3 DNA: TGTGCCAGCCATGCAGCCGGGGCAGGCAATCAGCCCCAGCATTTT; CDR3 protein: CASHAAGAGNQPQHF
clone size: few; J gene: TRBJ2-2; V gene: TRBV27; D gene: TRBD1; CDR3 DNA: TGTGCCAGCAGTTTCACTTACAGGGGCACCGGGGAGCTGTTTTTT; CDR3 protein: CASSFTYRGTGELFF
clone size: .; J gene: TRBJ1-6; V gene: TRBV7-2; D gene: .; CDR3 DNA: TGTGCCAGCAGCCCGGTGGGGGGGGCTCACCTCCACTTT; CDR3 protein: CASSPVGGAHLHF
clone size: few; J gene: TRBJ2-5; V gene: TRBV7-9; D gene: .; CDR3 DNA: TGTGCCAGCAGCGCCGGGACGCTCCAAGAGACCCAGTACTTC; CDR3 protein: CASSAGTLQETQYF
clone size: .; J gene: TRBJ2-2; V gene: TRBV5-1; D gene: .; CDR3 DNA: TGCGCCAGCAGCTTGCTTGGACCCAACACCGGGGAGCTGTTTTTT; CDR3 protein: CASSLLGPNTGELFF
clone size: few; J gene: TRBJ2-3; V gene: TRBV28; D gene: .; CDR3 DNA: TGTGCCAGCAGTTTTATGGGTCAGGGAACAGATACGCAGTATTTT; CDR3 protein: CASSFMGQGTDTQYF
clone size: .; J gene: TRBJ1-5; V gene: TRBV6-5; D gene: .; CDR3 DNA: TGTGCCAGCAGTTCAGGGGTTCAGCCCCAGCATTTT; CDR3 protein: CASSSGVQPQHF
clone size: .; J gene: TRBJ1-5; V gene: TRBV12-2; D gene: .; CDR3 DNA: TGTGCAAGTCGCTTAGCATGGGCAGGGGGCGGGAATCAGCCCCAGCATTTT; CDR3 protein: CASRLAWAGGGNQPQHF
clone size: .; J gene: TRBJ1-2; V gene: TRBV5-6; D gene: TRBD1; CDR3 DNA: TGTGCCAGCAGCTTCCGGGACAGGACTGGGAATGGCTACACCTTC; CDR3 protein: CASSFRDRTGNGYTF
clone size: .; J gene: TRBJ2-7; V gene: TRBV23-1; D gene: .; CDR3 DNA: TGCGCCAGCAGTAGGGGGTGGTTGGATTACGAGCAGTACTTC; CDR3 protein: CASSRGWLDYEQYF
clone size: .; J gene: TRBJ2-7; V gene: TRBV18; D gene: .; CDR3 DNA: TGTGCCAGCTCACCAGAGGGATACGAGCAGTACTTC; CDR3 protein: CASSPEGYEQYF
clone size: once; J gene: TRBJ2-7; V gene: TRBV30; D gene: .; CDR3 DNA: TGTGCCTGGAACAGCGGACAGTACGAGCAGTACTTC; CDR3 protein: CAWNSGQYEQYF
clone size: few; J gene: TRBJ1-1; V gene: TRBV29-1; D gene: .; CDR3 DNA: TGCAGCGTTGAACTAACGAACACTGAAGCTTTCTTT; CDR3 protein: CSVELTNTEAFF
clone size: .; J gene: TRBJ2-3; V gene: TRBV2; D gene: .; CDR3 DNA: TGTGCCAGCACGAGGGCCACAGATACGCAGTATTTT; CDR3 protein: CASTRATDTQYF
clone size: few; J gene: TRBJ2-3; V gene: TRBV30; D gene: .; CDR3 DNA: TGTGCCTGTATTGGGGGACCCACAGATACGCAGTATTTT; CDR3 protein: CACIGGPTDTQYF
clone size: .; J gene: TRBJ1-2; V gene: TRBV7-2; D gene: TRBD1; CDR3 DNA: TGTGCCAGCAGCACGGGACAGGGCTATGGCTACACCTTC; CDR3 protein: CASSTGQGYGYTF
clone size: few; J gene: TRBJ2-5; V gene: TRBV7-2; D gene: .; CDR3 DNA: TGTGCCAGCAGCCAACAAACAGGGCCAGAGACCCAGTACTTC; CDR3 protein: CASSQQTGPETQYF
clone size: once; J gene: TRBJ2-3; V gene: TRBV15; D gene: TRBD2; CDR3 DNA: TGTGCCACCAGCAGAGAACTAGCGGGGGCGGGAGATACGCAGTATTTT; CDR3 protein: CATSRELAGAGDTQYF
clone size: .; J gene: TRBJ2-5; V gene: TRBV2; D gene: TRBD1; CDR3 DNA: TGTGCCAGCAGTCCACAGGGGACCCGGGAAGAGACCCAGTACTTC; CDR3 protein: CASSPQGTREETQYF
clone size: few; J gene: TRBJ1-5; V gene: TRBV6-1; D gene: .; CDR3 DNA: TGTGCCAGCAGTGAAGTCGGGGCAGGGGGCAATCAGCCCCAGCATTTT; CDR3 protein: CASSEVGAGGNQPQHF
clone size: .; J gene: TRBJ2-5; V gene: TRBV2; D gene: TRBD1; CDR3 DNA: TGTGCCAGCAGAGAGGGGGCCGGGCAAGAGACCCAGTACTTC; CDR3 protein: CASREGAGQETQYF